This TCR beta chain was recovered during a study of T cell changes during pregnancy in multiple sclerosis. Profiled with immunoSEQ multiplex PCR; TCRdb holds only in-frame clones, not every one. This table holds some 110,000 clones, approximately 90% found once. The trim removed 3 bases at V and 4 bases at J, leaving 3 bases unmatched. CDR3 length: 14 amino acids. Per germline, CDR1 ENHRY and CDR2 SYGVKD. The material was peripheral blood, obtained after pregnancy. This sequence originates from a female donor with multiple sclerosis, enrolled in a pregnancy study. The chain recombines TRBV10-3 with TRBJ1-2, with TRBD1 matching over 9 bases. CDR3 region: CAISETGGVYGYTF. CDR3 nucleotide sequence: TGTGCCATCAGTGAAACAGGGGGCGTCTATGGCTACACCTTC.